This T cell receptor beta chain was recorded in a study of blood T cell repertoires in COVID-19. This clone was seen once. In terms of age and location, participants ranged from roughly 18 to 95 years and lived in roughly 22 US areas. Germline trimming cut 3 bases from V and 1 base from J; bases unmatched to any gene: 7. Germline V CDR1 and CDR2: ENHRY, SYGVKD. This CDR3 is built from 16 residues. Libraries were prepared by immunoSEQ multiplex PCR; TCRdb keeps only in-frame clonotypes and omits some of them. The sample includes a few hundred thousand clones, about 90% of them seen just once. This sequence was found in a woman in her thirties who had recovered from COVID-19. This chain connects TRBV10-3 to TRBJ2-7; TRBD2 matches at 9 bases. Sequenced material: PBMCs or T cells enriched from blood (not recorded which). CDR3 loop: CAISDSRGRVSYEQYF. The CDR3 DNA sequence: TGTGCCATCAGTGACTCTCGCGGGAGGGTATCCTACGAGCAGTACTTC.